A single sample gave rise to the 4 T cell receptor beta chains below, sequenced in a study of CD8+CD57+ T cells in acquired aplastic anemia. According to the study, genomic DNA was the template for TCR beta VDJ and CDR3 profiling. TCRdb itself ran the reads through MiXCR, one entry per CDR3 protein. Of some 220,000 distinct CDR3 sequences in the sample, 34% are singletons; the top ten hold 1% to 1.3%. The specimen sequenced was sorted CD4+, CD8+, or CD8+CD57+ T cells (not recorded which) from PBMCs. The receptors stem from a human donor in good health, serving as a control.

The CDR3 region has the DNA TGTGCTAGTGGTTTTTGGACGGGACCCCAAGAGACCCAGTACTTC. Amino acids: CASGFWTGPQETQYF. V gene TRBV12-5 combines with J gene TRBJ2-5; perhaps D is TRBD1 or TRBD2 (5 bases each). In germline, CDR1 is LGHNT, CDR2 FRNRAP. V was cut by 3 bases and J by 1 base, with 12 bases left in between. The CDR3 spans 15 residues.

This chain links TRBV3-1 with TRBJ1-2; D is unresolved. V shed 10 bases and J shed 0 bases, with 15 bases lying between them. Germline-derived CDR1 and CDR2 are LGHDT and YNNKEL (reference sequence). The CDR3 totals 14 residues. CDR3: CAIGRADTNYGYTF. CDR3 sequence (DNA): TGTGCCATCGGACGGGCAGACACTAACTATGGCTACACCTTC.

The V and J genes are TRBV15 and TRBJ2-4; 8 bases align to TRBD2. The CDR3 loop spans 17 amino acids. In germline, CDR1 is LNHNV, CDR2 YYDKDF (reference sequence). The ends lost 0 bases at V and 0 bases at J; junction bases unmatched: 4. The CDR3 DNA reads TGTGCCACCAGCAGAGACGGGGGGGGCCTAGCCAAAAACATTCAGTACTTC. Amino acid sequence: CATSRDGGGLAKNIQYF.

Points on this clonotype: This may arise from a read error, as a much more abundant clone is one base away. Given the absence of the conserved phenylalanine or tryptophan at the CDR3 end, a read error is likely. The J gene is TRBJ1-2, the V gene TRBV20-1; a possible D gene is TRBD1 (5 bases). The CDR3 is 12 amino acids. Germline CDR1 DFQATT, CDR2 SNEGSKA (reference sequence). V lost 5 bases to trimming and J lost 7 bases, with 14 bases between them. This CDR3 reads CSAGDFLFGYTS. The CDR3 region has the DNA TGCAGTGCTGGGGACTTTCTTTTTGGCTACACCTCC.